The 17 T cell receptor beta chains given below trace back to one sample, sequenced in a study of cytomegalovirus exposure and HLA in healthy donors. The PCR ran on 60 Vbeta and 13 Jbeta primers. The method was immunoSEQ multiplex PCR; TCRdb's version includes in-frame clones alone and lacks a portion of them. The table has around 150,000 clones, about 64% seen once; the top ten hold approximately 7%. Sequencing was carried out using PBMCs. The receptors were sampled from an older woman in good health and CMV-seropositive.

This clone was counted a few times. DNA for the CDR3: TGTGCCAGCATCTCTTATCTTGGGGCGGGAGGCTACACCTTC. It is translated as CASISYLGAGGYTF. V is TRBV7-2 and J is TRBJ1-2; D may be TRBD1 (5 bases). Germline V gene data show CDR1 as SGHTA and CDR2 as FQGNSA. The CDR3 contains 14 residues. Trimming took off 7 bases at V and 8 bases at J, with 20 bases between the two ends.

The rearrangement uses TRBV7-2 and TRBJ2-3; 15 positions match TRBD2. Per germline, CDR1 SGHTA and CDR2 FQGNSA. The CDR3 runs 17 residues. J lost 5 bases, V lost 0 bases, and 3 bases had no gene match. CDR3 loop: CASSLAAGLAGGDTQYF. The CDR3 nucleotides read TGTGCCAGCAGCTTAGCCGCGGGACTAGCGGGAGGAGATACGCAGTATTTT.

The chain carries TRBV13 and TRBJ2-6, with 8 bases identical to TRBD1. The CDR3 consists of 17 residues. J gave up 0 bases and V 5 bases, and 6 bases lay outside the gene matches. Germline CDR1 reads PRHDT; CDR2 reads FYEKMQ (reference sequence). CDR3 sequence reads: CASSLGTGSSGANVLTF. The CDR3, as DNA: TGTGCCAGCAGCCTCGGGACAGGCAGCTCTGGGGCCAACGTCCTGACTTTC.

In this sample, this clone turned up a few times. This sequence joins TRBV7-3 and TRBJ2-2, with 13 bases aligning to TRBD2. Germline CDR1 and CDR2: SGHTA and FQGTGA. The CDR3 spans 18 residues. The V segment lost 5 bases and the J segment 5 bases; nucleotides outside the gene matches: 11. The CDR3 nucleotides read TGTGCCAGCAGCCCGAAAAGGACTAGCGGGAGTCGGACCGGGGAGCTGTTTTTT. Amino acid sequence: CASSPKRTSGSRTGELFF.

This clone is medium-sized. Its ends do not fully match the called genes, so a read error is possible. This chain links TRBV6-5 with TRBJ2-7; 8 nucleotides align to TRBD1. Germline V CDR1 and CDR2: MNHEY, SVGAGI. CDR3 length: 15 residues. CDR3 sequence (DNA): TGTGCCAGCAGTGACTCCGGGACAGGCGGATACGAGCAGTACTTC. Translated, it gives CASSDSGTGGYEQYF.

The rearrangement uses TRBV7-9 and TRBJ2-1; TRBD2 agrees at 12 bases. Looked up from germline, CDR1 is SEHNR and CDR2 is FQNEAQ (reference sequence). The CDR3 totals 15 residues. V shed 5 bases, J shed 8 bases, and the junction held 7 bases outside the gene matches. The CDR3 nucleotides are TGTGCCAGCAGCGCGACTAGCGGGAGTTGGTATGAGCAGTTCTTC. Protein: CASSATSGSWYEQFF.

This clone was seen a single time. The V and J genes are TRBV2 and TRBJ2-3, with 7 positions matching TRBD2. V dropped 8 bases and J dropped 1; count of bases not matched to a gene: 12. Per germline, CDR1 SNHLY and CDR2 FYNNEI. This CDR3 has 16 amino acids. The CDR3 region is CASWGGGPYGTDTQYF. The CDR3, as DNA: TGTGCCAGCTGGGGGGGAGGGCCCTATGGCACAGATACGCAGTATTTT.

The J gene is TRBJ1-1, the V gene TRBV6-6, with D tentatively TRBD1 (6 bases). CDR1 is MNHNY, CDR2 SVGAGI, per germline (reference sequence). V lost 10 bases to trimming and J lost 7 bases, with 22 bases between them. This CDR3 is 14 amino acids long. The CDR3 bases are TGTGCCACAAGAACCACCACAGGGATTGATGAAGCTTTCTTT. This encodes CATRTTTGIDEAFF.

The rearrangement joins TRBV5-4 to TRBJ2-1; D may be TRBD2 (5 bases). The CDR3 is 14 amino acids. CDR1 is SGHNT and CDR2 is YYREEE in the germline V gene (reference sequence). Trimming took 3 bases from V and 0 from J, leaving 7 bases between them. This CDR3 is CASSWGVSYNEQFF. In DNA form, the CDR3 reads TGTGCCAGCAGCTGGGGAGTCTCCTACAATGAGCAGTTCTTC. Together with reference TRBV5-4 and TRBJ2-1, the CDR3 gives the full variable domain: ETGVTQSPTHLIKTRGQQVTLRCSSQSGHNTVSWYQQALGQGPQFIFQYYREEENGRGNFPPRFSGLQFPNYSSELNVNALELDDSALYLCASSWGVSYNEQFFGPGTRLTVL.

This clone has just one count. The chain uses TRBV5-1 and TRBJ2-7; the match to TRBD1 covers 8 bases. With 4 bases clipped from V and 3 bases from J, the junction kept 6 bases outside the gene matches. The CDR3 consists of 14 residues. Per germline, CDR1 SGHRS and CDR2 YFSETQ. The CDR3 reads CASSIGQGRYEQYF. CDR3 nucleotides: TGCGCCAGCAGCATAGGACAGGGTCGCTACGAGCAGTACTTC.

V usage is TRBV4-2 and J usage is TRBJ2-7; 12 bases fit TRBD2. The CDR3 is made up of 16 amino acids. Germline CDR1 LGHNA, CDR2 YNFKEQ. Trimming removed 4 bases from V and 3 bases from J; junction bases left unmatched: 7. The chain's CDR3 is CASSPSGTSGFYEQYF. The CDR3 DNA follows: TGTGCCAGCAGCCCGTCCGGGACTAGCGGGTTCTACGAGCAGTACTTC.

CDR3 nucleotide sequence: TGTGCCAGCAGCTTAGAACTAGCGGGGAACACCGGGGAGCTGTTTTTT. This sequence encodes CASSLELAGNTGELFF. This chain links TRBV7-9 with TRBJ2-2, with 9 bases that match TRBD2. This CDR3 spans 16 amino acids. Germline trimming cut 1 base from V and 1 base from J; bases unmatched to any gene: 1. Per the germline V gene, CDR1 is SEHNR and CDR2 is FQNEAQ (reference sequence). Together with reference TRBV7-9 and TRBJ2-2, the CDR3 gives the full variable domain: DTGVSQNPRHKITKRGQNVTFRCDPISEHNRLYWYRQTLGQGPEFLTYFQNEAQLEKSRLLSDRFSAERPKGSFSTLEIQRTEQGDSAMYLCASSLELAGNTGELFFGEGSRLTVL.

This sequence joins TRBV6-6 and TRBJ2-7, with D possibly TRBD2 on 5 matching bases. V was pared by 6 bases and J by 0 bases, with 18 bases between. The CDR3 spans 16 residues. CDR1 and CDR2 (germline): MNHNY, SVGAGI (reference sequence). Written as DNA, the CDR3 is TGTGCCAGCAGAACCCCCCGGGGAGACCTCTCCTACGAGCAGTACTTC. Its translation is CASRTPRGDLSYEQYF.

V and J are TRBV30 and TRBJ2-2, with 7 positions matching TRBD1. The germline CDR1 and CDR2 sequences are GTSNPN and SVGIG (reference sequence). The CDR3 has 15 amino acids. Trimming cost V 3 bases and J 2 bases; bases outside gene matches: 6. The chain's CDR3 is CAWSRGGGNTGELFF. For the CDR3, the DNA is TGTGCCTGGAGCAGAGGGGGCGGAAACACCGGGGAGCTGTTTTTT.

This clone showed up just a few times. The chain carries TRBV5-6 and TRBJ1-3, with 8 bases that match TRBD1. Germline CDR1 and CDR2: SGHDT and YYEEEE. After removal of 0 bases from V and 0 bases from J, the junction contained 8 bases not matched to a gene. The CDR3 contains 18 residues. The CDR3 nucleotides are TGTGCCAGCAGCTTGGGGGGTGGGACAGGAAACTCTGGAAACACCATATATTTT. Its protein is CASSLGGGTGNSGNTIYF.

CDR3 sequence (DNA): TGTGCCAGCAGACTACTAGCGGGAGGGACAGATACGCAGTATTTT. It codes for CASRLLAGGTDTQYF. This chain connects TRBV2 to TRBJ2-3, with 13 bases that match TRBD2. V trimming: 6 bases; J trimming: 3 bases; junction bases outside the gene matches: 3. Germline assignment: CDR1 SNHLY and CDR2 FYNNEI. The CDR3 extends over 15 amino acids.

The chain recombines TRBV18 with TRBJ1-1, with 7 bases that match TRBD1. This CDR3 comprises 15 residues. V lost 2 bases and J lost 3; bases outside the gene matches: 6. Germline CDR1 KGHSH, CDR2 LQKENI. CDR3 sequence reads: CASSPTGTADTEAFF. The CDR3, as DNA: TGTGCCAGCTCACCAACCGGGACAGCAGACACTGAAGCTTTCTTT.